This entry lists 18 T cell receptor beta chains sequenced from one sample in a study of shared clonotypes between healthy human individuals. TCRdb's copy holds only in-frame clones and misses some; the assay was immunoSEQ multiplex PCR. The data show some 2.4 million clones, under 95% seen once. Sequenced input: naive CD4+ T cells from PBMCs. Noted subset: CD45RA+ positively selected. These receptors came from a man aged 18 to 29 in good health. Some clones in this sample may be carry-over from other donors' samples.

The chain joins TRBV28 to TRBJ1-5; D is possibly TRBD1 (6 bases). In germline, CDR1 is MDHEN, CDR2 SYDVKM. Trimming removed 5 bases at V and 5 bases at J, with 16 bases between. The CDR3 length is 15 residues. Here the CDR3 DNA reads TGTGCCAGCAGTCTGGGCAGCAGGGGCGATCAGCCCCAGCATTTT. Translating it yields CASSLGSRGDQPQHF.

This chain uses TRBV28 with TRBJ2-1; tentatively, D is TRBD1 (6 bases). V lost 6 bases, J lost 4 bases, and 10 bases lay in between. Per the germline V gene, CDR1 is MDHEN and CDR2 is SYDVKM. This CDR3 spans 13 amino acids. This CDR3 is CASRGQTYNEQFF. CDR3 DNA sequence: TGTGCCAGCAGAGGACAGACATACAATGAGCAGTTCTTC.

The chain is built from TRBV28 and TRBJ2-7; TRBD2 agrees at 7 bases. The CDR3 loop spans 14 amino acids. The germline CDR1 and CDR2 sequences are MDHEN and SYDVKM. The ends lost 7 bases at V and 3 bases at J; junction bases unmatched: 9. CDR3 loop: CASTTGREGYEQYF. The DNA of the CDR3 is TGTGCCAGCACTACTGGCAGGGAGGGCTACGAGCAGTACTTC.

This clone has only one observation. The V and J genes are TRBV5-1 and TRBJ2-4; unclear D gene. Looked up from germline, CDR1 is SGHRS and CDR2 is YFSETQ. V was cut by 1 base and J by 2 bases, with 7 bases left in between. CDR3 size: 14 residues. CDR3 residues: CASSLWESKNIQYF. Here the CDR3 DNA reads TGCGCCAGCAGCTTGTGGGAATCCAAAAACATTCAGTACTTC.

To note about this clone: The sample holds other DNA sequences that translate to the same CDR3. The chain couples TRBV18 to TRBJ2-7; 7 bases match TRBD1. CDR1 is KGHSH, CDR2 LQKENI, per germline. V shed 2 bases, J shed 4 bases, and the junction held 2 bases outside the gene matches. CDR3 length: 13 residues. The CDR3: CASSPSTGYEQYF. CDR3 in DNA: TGTGCCAGCTCACCATCGACAGGGTACGAGCAGTACTTC.

This clone was counted a single time. The chain combines TRBV28 with TRBJ1-6; D gene ambiguous. Germline loops: CDR1 MDHEN, CDR2 SYDVKM. V shed 7 bases and J shed 12 bases, with 19 bases lying between them. CDR3 length: 14 amino acids. Here the CDR3 reads CASKVIVVLGPLHF. In DNA, the CDR3 is TGTGCCAGCAAGGTGATAGTAGTTCTCGGACCCCTCCACTTT.

This clone was seen only once. The CDR3 protein is CASSPGMGHDYEQYF. The DNA for the CDR3 is TGTGCCAGCAGCCCGGGTATGGGACACGACTACGAGCAGTACTTC. The rearrangement uses TRBV11-3 and TRBJ2-7, with a weak D call TRBD1 (6 bases). The length of the CDR3 is 15 residues. V lost 5 bases to trimming and J lost 3 bases, with 17 bases between them. Germline V gene data show CDR1 as SGHNT and CDR2 as YENEEA.

V usage is TRBV28 and J usage is TRBJ2-7; D might be TRBD2 (6 bases). Looked up from germline, CDR1 is MDHEN and CDR2 is SYDVKM. This CDR3 comprises 15 residues. Trimming cost V 6 bases and J 4 bases, with 19 bases left between them. The chain's CDR3 is CASSPTWGETYEQYF. Here the CDR3 DNA reads TGTGCCAGCAGCCCCACATGGGGGGAGACTTACGAGCAGTACTTC.

The CDR3 reads CASSQDSTNLNTEAFF. In DNA, the CDR3 is TGCGCCAGCAGCCAAGATAGTACTAACCTGAACACTGAAGCTTTCTTT. The chain combines TRBV4-1 with TRBJ1-1; no definite D call. This CDR3 comprises 16 residues. Germline lookup yields CDR1 MGHRA and CDR2 YSYEKL. Trimming took 0 bases from V and 0 from J, leaving 11 bases between them.

The chain is built from TRBV5-1 and TRBJ2-1; D remains unclear. With 0 bases removed from V and 4 bases from J, the gap between germline ends came to 8 bases. CDR1 and CDR2 from the germline V gene are SGHRS and YFSETQ. There are 14 residues in the CDR3. CDR3 bases: TGCGCCAGCAGCTTGGGTCGGGTGTACAATGAGCAGTTCTTC. Encoded protein: CASSLGRVYNEQFF.

The rearrangement links TRBV4-1 to TRBJ1-4; D is undetermined. CDR1 and CDR2 (germline): MGHRA, YSYEKL. The V and J ends lost 3 bases and 8 bases respectively, with 19 bases between them. The CDR3 has 16 amino acids. CDR3 DNA sequence: TGCGCCAGCAGCCAGGCAAAGACGAATAATGCCGAAAAACTGTTTTTT. Residues: CASSQAKTNNAEKLFF.

This rearrangement joins TRBV10-3 to TRBJ1-5; 7 bases match TRBD1. CDR1 and CDR2 (germline): ENHRY, SYGVKD. CDR3 length equals 14 residues. Trimming at V came to 2 bases and at J to 7 bases, leaving 5 bases not matched to a gene. The CDR3 spells CAISERTGIQPQHF. The CDR3 nucleotides are TGTGCCATCAGTGAGCGGACAGGAATCCAGCCCCAGCATTTT.

The J gene is TRBJ2-5, the V gene TRBV5-1, with D perhaps matching TRBD2 (6 bases). From germline, CDR1 is SGHRS and CDR2 YFSETQ. Trimming cost V 4 bases and J 0 bases, with 22 bases left between them. The CDR3 covers 18 residues. The CDR3 sequence: CASSPRGIGGGHQETQYF. The CDR3 coding sequence is TGCGCCAGCAGCCCCCGTGGTATCGGCGGAGGGCACCAAGAGACCCAGTACTTC.

The CDR3 loop is CASSFRERGTGELFF. CDR3 bases: TGTGCCAGCAGTTTTCGGGAGCGGGGCACCGGGGAGCTGTTTTTT. The chain links TRBV7-3 to TRBJ2-2; 7 bases align to TRBD2. Germline CDR1 and CDR2: SGHTA and FQGTGA. The CDR3 length is 15 residues. J was trimmed by 4 bases and V by 6 bases; bases with no gene match: 8.

The V call is TRBV5-4, the J call TRBJ1-1; the D gene is possibly TRBD1 (5 bases). The germline gives CDR1 SGHNT, CDR2 YYREEE (reference sequence). The CDR3 covers 14 residues. V was pared by 5 bases and J by 0 bases, with 11 bases between. This CDR3 is CASSQDSLNTEAFF. Here the CDR3 DNA reads TGTGCCAGCAGTCAAGACAGTCTGAACACTGAAGCTTTCTTT.

This chain uses TRBV18 with TRBJ2-2; D might be TRBD2 (5 bases). Trimming left V 0 bases short and J 1 base short, with 9 bases between. CDR1 KGHSH and CDR2 LQKENI come from the germline V gene. This CDR3 region has 16 residues. The CDR3 coding sequence is TGTGCCAGCTCACCACCGATCGGACTGAACACCGGGGAGCTGTTTTTT. This encodes CASSPPIGLNTGELFF.

The rearrangement uses TRBV7-9 and TRBJ2-1; 7 bases map to TRBD2. Germline V lookup: CDR1 SEHNR, CDR2 FQNEAQ (reference sequence). The CDR3 consists of 15 residues. V was clipped by 2 bases and J by 3 bases; unmatched bases: 4. CDR3 region: CASSLYGGSYNEQFF. The CDR3 DNA reads as TGTGCCAGCAGCTTATATGGCGGGAGCTACAATGAGCAGTTCTTC.

J is TRBJ2-7 and V is TRBV14; 7 bases fit TRBD2. The CDR3 runs to 16 residues. V dropped 4 bases and J dropped 3; count of bases not matched to a gene: 12. The V gene's germline CDR1 is SGHDN and CDR2 FVKESK. CDR3 residues: CASSPIIGTNLYEQYF. The CDR3 DNA follows: TGTGCCAGCAGCCCAATAATTGGGACTAACCTCTACGAGCAGTACTTC.